The 21 T cell receptor beta chains in this list originate from one sample, sequenced in a study of blood T cell repertoires in COVID-19. Generated by immunoSEQ multiplex PCR, the TCRdb table keeps only in-frame clones and is missing some. The sample includes roughly 210,000 clones, about 85% of them seen just once. The sequenced sample was peripheral blood. Receptor source: an elderly woman with COVID-19, enrolled during active disease.

This rearrangement joins TRBV6-2 or TRBV6-3 to TRBJ2-7, with TRBD2 matching 7 bases. This CDR3 is 16 amino acids long. V dropped 0 bases and J dropped 3; count of bases not matched to a gene: 8. CDR1 and CDR2 (germline): MNHEY, SVGEGT. The CDR3 reads CASSYSPASGGYEQYF. CDR3 DNA: TGTGCCAGCAGTTACTCTCCGGCTAGCGGCGGCTACGAGCAGTACTTC.

The DNA of the CDR3 is TGTGCCAGCAGCGCTAAATTTCAGGGGGCAGGAAGCAATCAGCCCCAGCATTTT. Protein: CASSAKFQGAGSNQPQHF. The gene calls are TRBV7-2 and TRBJ1-5, with 8 nucleotides matching TRBD1. In germline, CDR1 is SGHTA, CDR2 FQGNSA. V lost 5 bases to trimming and J lost 1 base; unmatched junction nucleotides: 13. This CDR3 has 18 amino acids.

V gene TRBV19 combines with J gene TRBJ1-5; 9 nucleotides match TRBD1. Germline lookup yields CDR1 LNHDA and CDR2 SQIVND (reference sequence). The CDR3 length is 14 residues. Unmatched junction bases numbered 8, after V lost 11 bases and J lost 3 bases. The CDR3 sequence is CASRGTGYNQPQHF. CDR3 bases: TGTGCCTCCCGGGGGACAGGGTACAATCAGCCCCAGCATTTT.

The chain links TRBV19 to TRBJ1-2; no clear D. Germline assignment: CDR1 LNHDA and CDR2 SQIVND (reference sequence). The CDR3 is made up of 16 amino acids. Trimming cost V 7 bases and J 1 base, with 19 bases left between them. CDR3 sequence reads: CASTPAALSGNYGYTF. In DNA, the CDR3 is TGTGCCAGTACTCCAGCCGCTCTTTCGGGTAACTATGGCTACACCTTC.

The genes are TRBV7-6 and TRBJ2-5; TRBD1 agrees at 11 bases. The CDR3 is 14 residues long. Germline V gives CDR1 SGHVS, CDR2 FNYEAQ. With 5 bases clipped from V and 5 bases from J, the junction kept 4 bases outside the gene matches. CDR3 region: CASSPGTGGETQYF. Here the CDR3 DNA reads TGTGCCAGCAGCCCGGGGACAGGGGGGGAGACCCAGTACTTC.

CDR3 region: CASSEALGGAYNEQFF. The CDR3 DNA is TGTGCCAGCAGTGAAGCGCTGGGGGGGGCCTACAATGAGCAGTTCTTC. The chain has TRBV6-1 and TRBJ2-1; the match to TRBD2 covers 7 bases. The CDR3 has 16 residues. Germline lookup yields CDR1 MNHNS and CDR2 SASEGT. V dropped 0 bases and J dropped 2; count of bases not matched to a gene: 4.

This chain uses TRBV11-2 with TRBJ2-5; D is undetermined. The V gene's germline CDR1 is SGHAT and CDR2 FQNNGV. The CDR3 runs to 13 residues. Trimming removed 5 bases at V and 1 base at J, with 8 bases between. CDR3 nucleotide sequence: TGTGCCAGCAGCCTCCAGGTCCAAGAGACCCAGTACTTC. Its translation: CASSLQVQETQYF. The full variable domain, its missing parts supplied by reference TRBV11-2 and TRBJ2-5, is EAGVAQSPRYKIIEKRQSVAFWCNPISGHATLYWYQQILGQGPKLLIQFQNNGVVDDSQLPKDRFSAERLKGVDSTLKIQPAKLEDSAVYLCASSLQVQETQYFGPGTRLLVL.

This sequence joins TRBV12-3 or TRBV12-4 and TRBJ2-2; no clear D. The V end was cut by 6 bases, the J end by 8 bases, with 10 bases between. This CDR3 is built from 12 residues. This CDR3 is CASSRGLGELFF. The CDR3 DNA is TGTGCCAGCAGCCGTGGGCTAGGGGAGCTGTTTTTT.

The V and J genes are TRBV28 and TRBJ2-7; maybe TRBD2 (7 bases). Germline values: CDR1 MDHEN, CDR2 SYDVKM. This CDR3 is built from 14 residues. Trimming shortened V by 3 bases and J by 7 bases, and 16 bases separated the two germline ends. In DNA form, the CDR3 reads TGTGCCAGCAGTTTGGGTCGGGGGGCTAGGGAGCAGTACTTC. Translated, it gives CASSLGRGAREQYF.

This sequence joins TRBV19 and TRBJ1-2; possibly TRBD1 for D (6 bases). Deletions cut 5 bases from V and 4 bases from J, with 23 bases between. This CDR3 is built from 17 residues. Looked up from germline, CDR1 is LNHDA and CDR2 is SQIVND (reference sequence). CDR3 in amino acids: CASSLQGSSMYVYGYTF. In nucleotides, the CDR3 is TGTGCCAGTAGTCTACAGGGTTCGTCCATGTATGTCTATGGCTACACCTTC.

The chain joins TRBV20-1 to TRBJ1-1; no firm D call. From germline, CDR1 is DFQATT and CDR2 SNEGSKA (reference sequence). This CDR3 region has 11 residues. The CDR3 DNA reads as TGCAGCCTCGCCCCGGGCACTGAAGCTTTCTTT. Residues: CSLAPGTEAFF.

This clone was seen only a few times. This chain connects TRBV28 to TRBJ1-2; no reliable D call. Germline loops: CDR1 MDHEN, CDR2 SYDVKM. CDR3 length: 13 amino acids. Trimming stripped 4 bases from V and 8 bases from J, with 14 bases between. The CDR3 reads CASSSAYQEGYTF. The DNA of the CDR3 is TGTGCCAGCAGTTCCGCTTACCAAGAGGGCTACACCTTC.

The chain combines TRBV27 with TRBJ2-7; D may be TRBD2 (6 bases). The CDR3 extends over 15 amino acids. Trimming took off 6 bases at V and 0 bases at J, with 15 bases between the two ends. Germline assignment: CDR1 MNHEY and CDR2 SMNVEV (reference sequence). CDR3 DNA: TGTGCCAGCAGACCCGGAGACGGGAGCTCCTACGAGCAGTACTTC. Translated: CASRPGDGSSYEQYF.

This CDR3 is CASSQTGGSETQYF. CDR3 bases: TGTGCCAGCAGCCAAACAGGGGGCTCGGAGACCCAGTACTTC. V usage is TRBV7-7 and J usage is TRBJ2-5; TRBD1 agrees at 9 bases. V was clipped by 5 bases and J by 5 bases; unmatched bases: 6. The CDR3 is 14 residues long. Germline CDR1 reads SSHAT; CDR2 reads FNYEAQ (reference sequence).

The chain has TRBV7-2 and TRBJ2-7, with D perhaps matching TRBD1 (5 bases). Germline V gives CDR1 SGHTA, CDR2 FQGNSA. V was trimmed by 5 bases and J by 6 bases, leaving 17 bases between them. This CDR3 contains 14 residues. The CDR3 DNA is TGTGCCAGCAGCCCAGGGCTGATCTATCCCGAGCAGTACTTC. This sequence encodes CASSPGLIYPEQYF.

The V gene is TRBV27, the J gene TRBJ2-6, with no clear D. The CDR3 has 15 amino acids. The germline gives CDR1 MNHEY, CDR2 SMNVEV (reference sequence). V was trimmed by 0 bases and J by 0 bases, leaving 3 bases between them. The CDR3 nucleotides read TGTGCCAGCAGTTTATCGGCCTCTGGGGCCAACGTCCTGACTTTC. Translated, it gives CASSLSASGANVLTF. Combining the CDR3 with reference TRBV27 and TRBJ2-6 gives the whole variable domain EAQVTQNPRYLITVTGKKLTVTCSQNMNHEYMSWYRQDPGLGLRQIYYSMNVEVTDKGDVPEGYKVSRKEKRNFPLILESPSPNQTSLYFCASSLSASGANVLTFGAGSRLTVL.

The chain employs TRBV7-2 and TRBJ1-2; D unresolved. V lost 3 bases, J lost 9 bases, and 11 bases lay in between. CDR1 and CDR2 (germline): SGHTA, FQGNSA. This CDR3 contains 12 residues. CDR3 coding DNA: TGTGCCAGCAGCTTCTCGTTGAGGAGCTACACCTTC. It is translated as CASSFSLRSYTF.

V usage is TRBV3-1 (or the pseudogene TRBV3-2) and J usage is TRBJ1-2, with 10 bases identical to TRBD1. The CDR3 totals 15 residues. Unmatched junction bases numbered 5, after V lost 0 bases and J lost 7 bases. The germline gives CDR1 LGHDT, CDR2 YNNKEL (reference sequence). The CDR3 DNA reads TGTGCCAGCAGCCAAGACGGACAGGGGGTGGGTGGCTACACCTTC. Translated, it gives CASSQDGQGVGGYTF.

In DNA form, the CDR3 reads TGCGCCAGCAGCTTGGCCGAACAGGACACTCCTTCTAACTATGGCTACACCTTC. The encoded protein is CASSLAEQDTPSNYGYTF. The rearrangement joins TRBV5-1 to TRBJ1-2; D is possibly TRBD1 (5 bases). CDR3 size: 18 residues. V lost 0 bases and J lost 0, with 18 bases in between. CDR1 and CDR2 (germline): SGHRS, YFSETQ. Drawing the rest from reference TRBV5-1 and TRBJ1-2, the complete variable domain is KAGVTQTPRYLIKTRGQQVTLSCSPISGHRSVSWYQQTPGQGLQFLFEYFSETQRNKGNFPGRFSGRQFSNSRSEMNVSTLELGDSALYLCASSLAEQDTPSNYGYTFGSGTRLTVV.

The rearrangement uses TRBV18 and TRBJ2-5; maybe TRBD2 (5 bases). CDR3 length: 13 amino acids. The ends were cut back, 3 bases at V and 3 bases at J, with 8 bases in the middle. In germline, CDR1 is KGHSH, CDR2 LQKENI. This CDR3 reads CASSPLEEETQYF. In DNA, the CDR3 is TGTGCCAGCTCACCTTTGGAGGAAGAGACCCAGTACTTC.

The V and J genes are TRBV5-4 and TRBJ2-1; TRBD2 matches 9 bases. The ends lost 2 bases at V and 1 base at J; junction bases unmatched: 4. This CDR3 has 16 amino acids. The germline V gene encodes CDR1 SGHNT and CDR2 YYREEE (reference sequence). CDR3 protein: CASSLNSGGSYNEQFF. CDR3 DNA: TGTGCCAGCAGCTTAAATAGCGGGGGTTCCTACAATGAGCAGTTCTTC.